This T cell receptor beta chain was documented in a study of metastatic and nonmetastatic thyroid tumors. Study-level information: The comparison covered peripheral blood and tumor or nodule tissue in malignant and benign thyroid patients.

Whole-study findings and limits: Reports indicated that malignant thyroid tumors showed significantly higher TCR beta diversity than benign nodules did, in blood and tumor.

Original processing methods: In papillary thyroid cancer, a distant-metastasis classifier was built using CDR3 differences across clinicopathological groups. TCRdb reanalyzed the PCR reads via MiXCR. These V and J calls rely on TCRdb rather than the paper's analysis. The repertoire includes 100,000 or so clones, 15% of them detected once, and 3.6% sits in the top ten. With V trimmed by 4 bases and J by 4 bases, 10 bases remained unmatched. Germline V gene lookup returns CDR1 DFQATT and CDR2 SNEGSKA (reference sequence). There are 15 residues in the CDR3. Points on this clone: Its antigen is not known.

There were no patients who had received any treatment before thyroid surgery. Sequenced: blood. V and J are TRBV20-1 and TRBJ1-5; TRBD1 aligns across 7 bases. The TCR originated in a female donor with papillary thyroid cancer or a benign thyroid nodule (not recorded which). Some clones in this sample may be carry-over from other donors' samples. The CDR3 protein is CSAISQGGRNQPQHF. The CDR3 coding sequence is TGCAGTGCTATCTCTCAAGGGGGCCGTAATCAGCCCCAGCATTTT.